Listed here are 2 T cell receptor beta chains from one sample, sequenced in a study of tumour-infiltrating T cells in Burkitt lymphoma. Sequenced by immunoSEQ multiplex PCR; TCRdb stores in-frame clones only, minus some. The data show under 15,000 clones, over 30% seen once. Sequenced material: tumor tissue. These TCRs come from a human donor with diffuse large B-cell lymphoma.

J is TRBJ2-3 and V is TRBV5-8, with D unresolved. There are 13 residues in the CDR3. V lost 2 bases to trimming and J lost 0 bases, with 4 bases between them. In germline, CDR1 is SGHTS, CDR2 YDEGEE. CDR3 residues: CASSLSSTDTQYF. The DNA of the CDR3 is TGTGCCAGCAGCTTATCCAGCACAGATACGCAGTATTTT.

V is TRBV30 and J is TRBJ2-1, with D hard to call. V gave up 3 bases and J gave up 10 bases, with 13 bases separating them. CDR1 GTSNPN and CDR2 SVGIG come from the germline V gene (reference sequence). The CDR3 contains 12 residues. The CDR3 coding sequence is TGTGCCTGGAGGTCAATGCCCGGGGAGCAGTTCTTC. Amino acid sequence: CAWRSMPGEQFF.